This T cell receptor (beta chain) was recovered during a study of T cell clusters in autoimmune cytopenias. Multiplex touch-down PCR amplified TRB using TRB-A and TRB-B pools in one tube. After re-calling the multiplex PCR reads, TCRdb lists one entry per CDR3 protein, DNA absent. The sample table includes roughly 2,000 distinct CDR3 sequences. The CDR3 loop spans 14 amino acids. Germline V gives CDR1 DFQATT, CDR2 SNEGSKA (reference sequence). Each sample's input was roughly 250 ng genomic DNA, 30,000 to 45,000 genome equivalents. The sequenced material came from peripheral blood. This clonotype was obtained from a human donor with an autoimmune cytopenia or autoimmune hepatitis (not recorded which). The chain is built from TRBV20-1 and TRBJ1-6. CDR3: CSARTDQYNSPLHF.